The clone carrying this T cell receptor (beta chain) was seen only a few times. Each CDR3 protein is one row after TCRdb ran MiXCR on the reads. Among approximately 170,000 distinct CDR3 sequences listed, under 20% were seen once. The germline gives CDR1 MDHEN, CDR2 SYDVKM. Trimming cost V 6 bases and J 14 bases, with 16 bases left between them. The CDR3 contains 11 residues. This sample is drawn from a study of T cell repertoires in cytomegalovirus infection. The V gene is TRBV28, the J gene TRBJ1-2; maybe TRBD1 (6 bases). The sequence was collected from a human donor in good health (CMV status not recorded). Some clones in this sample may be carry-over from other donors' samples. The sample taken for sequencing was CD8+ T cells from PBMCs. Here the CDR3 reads CASSLDSGVTF. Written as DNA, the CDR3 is TGTGCCAGCAGCCTGGACAGTGGAGTTACCTTC.